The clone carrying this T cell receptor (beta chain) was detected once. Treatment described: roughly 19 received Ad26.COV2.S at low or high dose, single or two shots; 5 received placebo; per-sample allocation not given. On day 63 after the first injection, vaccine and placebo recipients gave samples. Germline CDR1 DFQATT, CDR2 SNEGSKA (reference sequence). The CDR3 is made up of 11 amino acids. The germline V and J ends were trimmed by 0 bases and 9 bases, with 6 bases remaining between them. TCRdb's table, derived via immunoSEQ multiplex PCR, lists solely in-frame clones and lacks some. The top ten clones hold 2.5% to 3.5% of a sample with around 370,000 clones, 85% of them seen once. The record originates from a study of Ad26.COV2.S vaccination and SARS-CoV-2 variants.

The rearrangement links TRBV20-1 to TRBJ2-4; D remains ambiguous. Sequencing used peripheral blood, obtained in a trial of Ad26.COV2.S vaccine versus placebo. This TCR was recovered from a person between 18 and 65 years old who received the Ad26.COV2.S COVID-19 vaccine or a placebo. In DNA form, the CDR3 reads TGCAGTGCTAGAGATTTTAGCATTCAGTACTTC. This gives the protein CSARDFSIQYF.